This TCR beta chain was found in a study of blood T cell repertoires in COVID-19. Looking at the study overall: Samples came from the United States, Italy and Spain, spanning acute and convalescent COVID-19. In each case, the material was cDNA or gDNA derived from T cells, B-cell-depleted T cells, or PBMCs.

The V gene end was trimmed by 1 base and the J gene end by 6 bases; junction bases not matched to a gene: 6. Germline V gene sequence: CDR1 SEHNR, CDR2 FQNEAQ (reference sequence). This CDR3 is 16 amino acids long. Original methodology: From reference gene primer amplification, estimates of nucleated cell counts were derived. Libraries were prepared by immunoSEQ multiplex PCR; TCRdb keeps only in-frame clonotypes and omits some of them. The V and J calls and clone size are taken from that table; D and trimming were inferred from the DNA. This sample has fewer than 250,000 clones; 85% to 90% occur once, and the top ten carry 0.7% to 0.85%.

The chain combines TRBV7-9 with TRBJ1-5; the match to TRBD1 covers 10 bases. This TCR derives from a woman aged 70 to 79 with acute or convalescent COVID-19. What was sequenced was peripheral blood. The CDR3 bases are TGTGCCAGCAGCTTAGGGGACAGGGGTCGGAGTCAGCCCCAGCATTTT. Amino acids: CASSLGDRGRSQPQHF. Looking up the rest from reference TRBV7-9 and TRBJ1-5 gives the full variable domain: DTGVSQNPRHKITKRGQNVTFRCDPISEHNRLYWYRQTLGQGPEFLTYFQNEAQLEKSRLLSDRFSAERPKGSFSTLEIQRTEQGDSAMYLCASSLGDRGRSQPQHFGDGTRLSIL.